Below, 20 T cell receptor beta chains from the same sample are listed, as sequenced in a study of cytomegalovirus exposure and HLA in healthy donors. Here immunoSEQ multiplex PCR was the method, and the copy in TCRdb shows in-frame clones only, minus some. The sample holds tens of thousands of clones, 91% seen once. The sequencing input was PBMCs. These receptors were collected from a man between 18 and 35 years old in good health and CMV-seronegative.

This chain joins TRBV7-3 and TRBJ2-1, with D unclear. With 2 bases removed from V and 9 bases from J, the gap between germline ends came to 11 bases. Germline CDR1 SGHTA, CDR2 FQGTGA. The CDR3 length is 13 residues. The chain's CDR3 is CASSLVDATEQFF. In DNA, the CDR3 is TGTGCCAGCAGCTTAGTCGATGCTACTGAGCAGTTCTTC.

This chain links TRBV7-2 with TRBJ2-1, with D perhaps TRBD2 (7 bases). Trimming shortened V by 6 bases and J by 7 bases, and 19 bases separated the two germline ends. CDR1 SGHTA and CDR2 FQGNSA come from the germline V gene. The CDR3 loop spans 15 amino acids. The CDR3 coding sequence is TGTGCCAGCAGTTCAGGGGTGGGAGGGGAGAATGAGCAGTTCTTC. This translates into CASSSGVGGENEQFF.

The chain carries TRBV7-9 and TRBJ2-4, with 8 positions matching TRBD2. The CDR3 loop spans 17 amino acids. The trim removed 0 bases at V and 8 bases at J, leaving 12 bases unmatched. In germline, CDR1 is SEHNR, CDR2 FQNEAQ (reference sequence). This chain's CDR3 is CASSLAILAVEGDIQYF. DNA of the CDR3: TGTGCCAGCAGCTTAGCCATACTAGCGGTGGAGGGGGACATTCAGTACTTC.

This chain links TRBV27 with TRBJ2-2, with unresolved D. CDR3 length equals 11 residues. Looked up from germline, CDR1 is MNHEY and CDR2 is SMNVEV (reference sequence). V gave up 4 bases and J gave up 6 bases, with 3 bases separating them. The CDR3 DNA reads TGTGCCAGCAGTTCCGCCGGGGAGCTGTTTTTT. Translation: CASSSAGELFF.

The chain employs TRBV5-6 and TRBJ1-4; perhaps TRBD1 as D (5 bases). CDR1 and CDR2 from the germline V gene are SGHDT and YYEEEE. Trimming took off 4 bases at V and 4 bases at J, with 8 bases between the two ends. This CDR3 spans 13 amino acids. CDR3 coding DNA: TGTGCCAGCAGCACCCAGGGTAATGAAAAACTGTTTTTT. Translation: CASSTQGNEKLFF.

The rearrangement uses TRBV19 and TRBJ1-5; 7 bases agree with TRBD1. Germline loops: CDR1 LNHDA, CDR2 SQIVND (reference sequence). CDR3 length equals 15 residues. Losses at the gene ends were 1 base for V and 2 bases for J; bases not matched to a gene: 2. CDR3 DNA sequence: TGTGCCAGTAGTATAGGCCAGGGGGGCAATCAGCCCCAGCATTTT. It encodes CASSIGQGGNQPQHF.

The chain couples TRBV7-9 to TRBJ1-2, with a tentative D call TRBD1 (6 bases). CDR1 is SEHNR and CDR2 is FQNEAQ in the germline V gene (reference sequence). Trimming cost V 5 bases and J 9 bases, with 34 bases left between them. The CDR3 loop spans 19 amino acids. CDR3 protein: CASSIKTGTLLTRPVRYTF. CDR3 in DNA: TGTGCCAGCAGCATAAAGACCGGGACATTGCTCACTAGACCAGTGCGCTACACCTTC.

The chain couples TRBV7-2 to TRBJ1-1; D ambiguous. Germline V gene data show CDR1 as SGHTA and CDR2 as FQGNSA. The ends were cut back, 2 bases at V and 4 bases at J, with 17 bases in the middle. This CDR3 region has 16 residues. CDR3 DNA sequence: TGTGCCAGCAGCTTACGTCTCTGGCCTGGGCCCACTGAAGCTTTCTTT. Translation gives CASSLRLWPGPTEAFF.

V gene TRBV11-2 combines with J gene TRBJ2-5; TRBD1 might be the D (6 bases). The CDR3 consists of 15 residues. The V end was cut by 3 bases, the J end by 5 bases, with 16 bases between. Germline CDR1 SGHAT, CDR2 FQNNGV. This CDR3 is CASSFGRSGVETQYF. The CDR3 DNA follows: TGTGCCAGCAGCTTTGGGCGATCAGGGGTCGAGACCCAGTACTTC.

This chain's CDR3 is CASTSGANEQFF. The CDR3 DNA is TGTGCCAGCACCTCAGGGGCTAATGAGCAGTTCTTC. The chain employs TRBV28 and TRBJ2-1; maybe TRBD1 (6 bases). Trimming removed 7 bases from V and 7 bases from J, with 11 bases in between. This CDR3 contains 12 residues. Looked up from germline, CDR1 is MDHEN and CDR2 is SYDVKM.

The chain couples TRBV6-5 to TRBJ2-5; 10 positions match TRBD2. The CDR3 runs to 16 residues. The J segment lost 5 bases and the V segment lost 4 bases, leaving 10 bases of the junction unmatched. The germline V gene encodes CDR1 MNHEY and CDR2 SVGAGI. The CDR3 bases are TGTGCCAGCAGTTCCCCGGGACTAGCGCGGGAGGAGACCCAGTACTTC. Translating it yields CASSSPGLAREETQYF.

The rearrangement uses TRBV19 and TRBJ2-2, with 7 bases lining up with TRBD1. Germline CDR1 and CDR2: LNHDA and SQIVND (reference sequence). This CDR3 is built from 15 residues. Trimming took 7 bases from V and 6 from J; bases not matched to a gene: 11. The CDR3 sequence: CASIRDRVGSGELFF. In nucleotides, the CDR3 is TGTGCCAGTATACGTGACAGGGTAGGATCCGGGGAGCTGTTTTTT.

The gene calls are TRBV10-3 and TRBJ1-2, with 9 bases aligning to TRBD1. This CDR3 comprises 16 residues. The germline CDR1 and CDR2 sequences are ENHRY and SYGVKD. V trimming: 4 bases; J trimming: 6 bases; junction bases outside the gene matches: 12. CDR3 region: CAISGGQGGNRDGYTF. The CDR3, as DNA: TGTGCCATCAGTGGGGGACAGGGCGGAAATCGAGATGGCTACACCTTC.

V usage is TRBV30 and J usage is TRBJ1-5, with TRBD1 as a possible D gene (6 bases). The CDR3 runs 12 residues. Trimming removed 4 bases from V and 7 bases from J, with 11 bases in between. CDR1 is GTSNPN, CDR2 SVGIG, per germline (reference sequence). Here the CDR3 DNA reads TGTGCCTGGACCAGGGGTGGGCAGCCCCAGCATTTT. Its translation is CAWTRGGQPQHF.

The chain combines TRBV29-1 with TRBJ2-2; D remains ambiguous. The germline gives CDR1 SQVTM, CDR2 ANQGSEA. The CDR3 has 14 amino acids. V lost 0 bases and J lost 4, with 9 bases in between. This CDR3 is CSVEDPRSTGELFF. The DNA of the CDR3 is TGCAGCGTTGAAGATCCAAGGAGCACCGGGGAGCTGTTTTTT.

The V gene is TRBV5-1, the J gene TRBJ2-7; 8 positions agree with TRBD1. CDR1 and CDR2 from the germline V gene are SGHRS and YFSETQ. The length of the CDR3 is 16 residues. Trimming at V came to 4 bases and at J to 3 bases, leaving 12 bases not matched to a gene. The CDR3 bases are TGCGCCAGCAGCCAATCTAGGACAGGGAACATCTACGAGCAGTACTTC. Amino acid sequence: CASSQSRTGNIYEQYF. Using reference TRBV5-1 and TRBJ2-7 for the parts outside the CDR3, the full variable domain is KAGVTQTPRYLIKTRGQQVTLSCSPISGHRSVSWYQQTPGQGLQFLFEYFSETQRNKGNFPGRFSGRQFSNSRSEMNVSTLELGDSALYLCASSQSRTGNIYEQYFGPGTRLTVT.

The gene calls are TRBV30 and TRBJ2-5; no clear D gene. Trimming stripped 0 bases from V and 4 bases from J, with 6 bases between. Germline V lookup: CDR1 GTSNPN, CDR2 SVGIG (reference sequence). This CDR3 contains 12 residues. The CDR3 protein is CAWSVAGETQYF. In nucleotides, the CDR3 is TGTGCCTGGAGTGTAGCCGGAGAGACCCAGTACTTC.

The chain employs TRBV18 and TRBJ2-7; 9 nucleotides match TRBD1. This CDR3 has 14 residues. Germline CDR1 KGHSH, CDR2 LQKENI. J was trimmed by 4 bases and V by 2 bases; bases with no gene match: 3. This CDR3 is CASSPEGQGYEQYF. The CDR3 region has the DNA TGTGCCAGCTCACCAGAGGGACAGGGTTACGAGCAGTACTTC.

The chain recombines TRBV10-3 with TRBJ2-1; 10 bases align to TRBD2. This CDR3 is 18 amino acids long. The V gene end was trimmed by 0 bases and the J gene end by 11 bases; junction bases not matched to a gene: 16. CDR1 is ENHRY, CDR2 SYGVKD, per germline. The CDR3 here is CAISESTDERGGREKQFF. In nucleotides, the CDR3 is TGTGCCATCAGTGAGTCGACCGATGAGCGGGGGGGGAGGGAAAAGCAGTTCTTC.

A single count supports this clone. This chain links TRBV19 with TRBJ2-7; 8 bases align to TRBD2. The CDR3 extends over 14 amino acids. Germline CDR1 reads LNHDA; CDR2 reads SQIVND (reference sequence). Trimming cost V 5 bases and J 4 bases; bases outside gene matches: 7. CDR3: CASSLGGLGYEQYF. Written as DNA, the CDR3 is TGTGCCAGTAGTCTAGGGGGACTAGGTTACGAGCAGTACTTC.